This section outlines one T cell receptor beta chain sequence together with its context. All enrollees were roughly 18 to 100 years old and from roughly 22 US areas. The data are from a study of blood T cell repertoires in COVID-19. Across the whole study: T cells, B-cell-depleted T cells, or PBMCs supplied cDNA or gDNA.

As handled by the study authors: Cell counts per sample came from amplifying reference gene primers. The method was immunoSEQ multiplex PCR; TCRdb's version includes in-frame clones alone and lacks a portion of them. V and J calls and clone size come straight from that table; D and trimming were deduced from the DNA. Among about 430,000 clones listed, over 75% were seen once. The CDR3 sequence is 15 residues long. Germline V CDR1 and CDR2: SGHRS, YFSETQ. Trimming at V came to 4 bases and at J to 1 base, leaving 5 bases not matched to a gene. The TCR was taken from a woman aged 25 to 45 with acute COVID-19. Input material: PBMCs or T cells enriched from blood (not recorded which). The rearrangement links TRBV5-1 to TRBJ1-2, with TRBD1 identical over 9 bases. The chain's CDR3 is CASSGTGGHNYGYTF. CDR3 DNA: TGCGCCAGCAGCGGAACAGGGGGCCATAACTATGGCTACACCTTC.